This TCR beta chain was retrieved from a study of molecular identifiers for immune sequencing clone quantification. Findings and limits, study-wide: Clone sizes could be underestimated for highly expanded clones when identical TCR molecules share a barcode.

TCRdb independently ran MiXCR on the PCR reads; one entry per CDR3 protein. Of around 40,000 distinct CDR3 sequences in the sample, 19% were seen once. Germline V CDR1 and CDR2: LNHDA, SQIVND (reference sequence). The CDR3 consists of 15 residues. The V and J ends lost 1 base and 2 bases respectively, with 10 bases between them. Sorting recovered naive CD8 T cells on a CD8+CD4-CCR7+CD45RA+ profile. This clonotype was detected ten times or more. What it recognizes is unknown. Sequencing used naive CD8+ T cells from blood, with Jurkat cell RNA spiked in. Subset meaning: FACS-sorted CD8+CD4-CCR7+CD45RA+ naive T cells. The chain carries TRBV19 and TRBJ2-3, with D perhaps matching TRBD2 (5 bases). This clonotype was sampled from a human donor in good health. Some libraries in this study had Jurkat cell RNA spiked in. The CDR3 here is CASSIGTYDTDTQYF. In DNA form, the CDR3 reads TGTGCCAGTAGTATAGGGACTTATGACACAGATACGCAGTATTTT. The full variable domain, in which reference TRBV19 and TRBJ2-3 provide the parts outside the CDR3, is DGGITQSPKYLFRKEGQNVTLSCEQNLNHDAMYWYRQDPGQGLRLIYYSQIVNDFQKGDIAEGYSVSREKKESFPLTVTSAQKNPTAFYLCASSIGTYDTDTQYFGPGTRLTVL.